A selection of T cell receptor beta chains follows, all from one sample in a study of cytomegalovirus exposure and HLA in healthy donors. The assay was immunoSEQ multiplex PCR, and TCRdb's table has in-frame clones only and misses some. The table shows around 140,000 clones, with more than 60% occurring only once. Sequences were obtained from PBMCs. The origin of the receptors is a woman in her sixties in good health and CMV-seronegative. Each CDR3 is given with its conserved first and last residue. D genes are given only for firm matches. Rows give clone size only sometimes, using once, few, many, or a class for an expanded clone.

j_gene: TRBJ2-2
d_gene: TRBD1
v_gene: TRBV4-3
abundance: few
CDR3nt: TGCGCCAGCAGCCTAGCGGGACAGGGGTTCGGGGAGCTGTTTTTT
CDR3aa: CASSLAGQGFGELFF

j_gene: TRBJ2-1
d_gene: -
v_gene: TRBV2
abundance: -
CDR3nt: TGTGCCAGCGGACAGTACAATGAGCAGTTCTTC
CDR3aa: CASGQYNEQFF

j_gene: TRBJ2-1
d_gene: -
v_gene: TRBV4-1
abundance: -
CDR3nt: TGCGCCAGCAGCCAAGAGCGGGGACAGTACAATGAGCAGTTCTTC
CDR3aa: CASSQERGQYNEQFF

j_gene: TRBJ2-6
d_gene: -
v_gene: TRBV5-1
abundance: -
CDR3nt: TGCGCCAGCAGCTTGGCGGGGAGCGGGGCCAACGTCCTGACTTTC
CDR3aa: CASSLAGSGANVLTF

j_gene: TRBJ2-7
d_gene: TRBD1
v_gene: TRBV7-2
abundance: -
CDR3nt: TGTGCCAGCAGAAGGACAGGGGGTTACGAGCAGTACTTC
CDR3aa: CASRRTGGYEQYF

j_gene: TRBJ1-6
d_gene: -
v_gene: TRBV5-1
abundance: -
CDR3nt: TGCGCCAGCAGCTTGGATACAGGGTCTAATTCACCCCTCCACTTT
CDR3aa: CASSLDTGSNSPLHF

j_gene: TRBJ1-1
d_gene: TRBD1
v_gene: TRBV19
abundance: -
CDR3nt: TGTGCCAGTAGTTTCACAGGGGTGAACACTGAAGCTTTCTTT
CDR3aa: CASSFTGVNTEAFF

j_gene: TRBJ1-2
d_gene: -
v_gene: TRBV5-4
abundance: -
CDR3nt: TGTGCCAGCAGCTTGGTGGACAGCATAGGCTCTGGCTACACCTTC
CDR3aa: CASSLVDSIGSGYTF

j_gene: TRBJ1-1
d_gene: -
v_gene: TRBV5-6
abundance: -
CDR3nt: TGTGCCAGCAGCCCACCTGCGGATAGGGGTTGGGAAAAAACTGAAGCTTTCTTT
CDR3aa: CASSPPADRGWEKTEAFF

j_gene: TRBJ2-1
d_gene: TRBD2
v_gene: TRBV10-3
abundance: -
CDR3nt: TGTGCCATCAGTGATTCCTCCGGGACTAGCGGGGGGGCCCTCAATGAGCAGTTCTTC
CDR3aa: CAISDSSGTSGGALNEQFF

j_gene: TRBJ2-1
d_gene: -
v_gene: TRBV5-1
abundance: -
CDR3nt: TGCGCCAGCAGTGGAGGTAATGAGCAGTTCTTC
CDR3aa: CASSGGNEQFF

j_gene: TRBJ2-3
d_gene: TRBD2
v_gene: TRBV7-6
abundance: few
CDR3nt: TGTGCCAGCAGCTTAGCTAGCGGGGCTTCCACAGATACGCAGTATTTT
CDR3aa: CASSLASGASTDTQYF

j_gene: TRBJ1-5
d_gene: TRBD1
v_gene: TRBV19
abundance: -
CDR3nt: TGTGCCAGTAGGAGCACGGACAGGTCGTCTCAGCCCCAGCATTTT
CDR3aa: CASRSTDRSSQPQHF

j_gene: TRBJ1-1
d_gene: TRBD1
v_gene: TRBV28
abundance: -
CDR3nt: TGTGCCAGCAAAAGGGGACAGGGTCAAGCTTTCTTT
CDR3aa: CASKRGQGQAFF

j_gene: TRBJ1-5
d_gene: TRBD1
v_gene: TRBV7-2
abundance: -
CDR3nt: TGTGCCAGCAGCCCCCGATGGGACAGGGTTAGCAATCAGCCCCAGCATTTT
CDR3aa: CASSPRWDRVSNQPQHF

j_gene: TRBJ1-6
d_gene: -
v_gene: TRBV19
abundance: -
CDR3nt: TGTGCCAGTAGTGTGGACTGGGCTTCACCCCTCCACTTT
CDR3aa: CASSVDWASPLHF

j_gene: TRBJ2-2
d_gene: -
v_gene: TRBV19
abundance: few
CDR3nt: TGTGCCAGCAAAACCAGGGGAGACACCGGGGAGCTGTTTTTT
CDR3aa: CASKTRGDTGELFF

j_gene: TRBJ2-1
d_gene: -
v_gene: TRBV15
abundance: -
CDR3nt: TGTGCCACCAGCAACGGGTACAATGAGCAGTTCTTC
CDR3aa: CATSNGYNEQFF

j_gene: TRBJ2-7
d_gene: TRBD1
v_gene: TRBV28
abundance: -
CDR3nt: TGTGCCAGCAGGTTGACAGGGGTATACGAGCAGTACTTC
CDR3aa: CASRLTGVYEQYF

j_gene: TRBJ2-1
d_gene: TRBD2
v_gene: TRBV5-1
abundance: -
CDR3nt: TGCGCCAGCAGCTTAGCTAGCGGGAGTTCCTACAATGAGCAGTTCTTC
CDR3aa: CASSLASGSSYNEQFF

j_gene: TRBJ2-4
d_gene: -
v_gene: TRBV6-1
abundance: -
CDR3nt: TGTGCCAGCAGTGAACTAGTGCTACCCAAAAACATTCAGTACTTC
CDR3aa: CASSELVLPKNIQYF

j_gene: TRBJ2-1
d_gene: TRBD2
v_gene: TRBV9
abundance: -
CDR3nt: TGTGCCAGCACCTTAGCGGGAGGGCCGACTGAGCAGTTCTTC
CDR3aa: CASTLAGGPTEQFF

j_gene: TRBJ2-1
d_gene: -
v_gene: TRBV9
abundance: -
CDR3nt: TGTGCCAGCAGCGTAGCTAGCTACAATGAGCAGTTCTTC
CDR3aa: CASSVASYNEQFF

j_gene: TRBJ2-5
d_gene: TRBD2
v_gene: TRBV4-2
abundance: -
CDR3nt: TGTGCCAGCAGCTCTAGCGGGAATGGGGAGACCCAGTACTTC
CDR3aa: CASSSSGNGETQYF

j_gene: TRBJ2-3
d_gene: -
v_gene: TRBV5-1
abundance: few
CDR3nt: TGCGCCAGCAGCTTGCCAGATAGCACAGATACGCAGTATTTT
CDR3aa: CASSLPDSTDTQYF

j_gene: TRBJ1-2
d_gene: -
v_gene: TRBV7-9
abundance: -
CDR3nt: TGTGCCAGCAGCTTTGGAGGGGTCCAGGATGGCTACACCTTC
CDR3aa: CASSFGGVQDGYTF

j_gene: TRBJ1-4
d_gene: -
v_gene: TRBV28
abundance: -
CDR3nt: TGTGCCAGCAGTTTTGGCATTGATGAAAAACTGTTTTTT
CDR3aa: CASSFGIDEKLFF

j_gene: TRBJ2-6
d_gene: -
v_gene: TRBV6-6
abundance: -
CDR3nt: TGTGCCAGCAGTTACCGCAGGGGTTCTGGGGCCAACGTCCTGACTTTC
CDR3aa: CASSYRRGSGANVLTF

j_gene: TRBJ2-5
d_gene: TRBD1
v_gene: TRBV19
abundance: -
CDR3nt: TGTGCCAGTCGAAGGGGGCAGGGGATATTAGAGACCCAGTACTTC
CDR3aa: CASRRGQGILETQYF

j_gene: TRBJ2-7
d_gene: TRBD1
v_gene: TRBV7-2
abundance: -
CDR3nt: TGTGCCAGCAGCTCCCCCAGGCAGGGGGCGTACGAGCAGTACTTC
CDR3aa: CASSSPRQGAYEQYF

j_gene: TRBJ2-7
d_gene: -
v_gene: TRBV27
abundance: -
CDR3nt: TGTGCCAGCAGGGACGGGAGCTCCTACGAGCAGTACTTC
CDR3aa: CASRDGSSYEQYF

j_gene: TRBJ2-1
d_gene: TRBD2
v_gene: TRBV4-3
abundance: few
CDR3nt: TGCGCCAGCAGCCAAGGCCAGCGGGGGTACAATGAGCAGTTCTTC
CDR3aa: CASSQGQRGYNEQFF

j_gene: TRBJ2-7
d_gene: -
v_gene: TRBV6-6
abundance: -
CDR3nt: TGTGCCAGCAGAAATGGACCGACTAGCTCCTACGAGCAGTACTTC
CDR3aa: CASRNGPTSSYEQYF

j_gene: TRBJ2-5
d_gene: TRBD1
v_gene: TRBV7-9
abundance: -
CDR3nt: TGTGCCAGCAGCCCACAGGGGCCTCTAGAGACCCAGTACTTC
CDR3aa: CASSPQGPLETQYF

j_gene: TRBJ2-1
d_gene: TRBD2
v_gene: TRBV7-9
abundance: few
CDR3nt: TGTTCCAGCAGCTCCCTGCGGGAGGGCCGGGGGTACAATGAGCAGTTCTTC
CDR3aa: CSSSSLREGRGYNEQFF

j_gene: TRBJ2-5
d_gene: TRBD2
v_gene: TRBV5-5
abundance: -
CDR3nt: TGTGCCAGCAGCTTGGCAGCTAGCGGGGAGACCCAGTACTTC
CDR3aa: CASSLAASGETQYF

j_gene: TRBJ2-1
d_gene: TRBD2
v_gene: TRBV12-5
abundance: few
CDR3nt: TGTGCTAGTGGTACCAGCGGGAGGGTAAATGAGCAGTTCTTC
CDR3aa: CASGTSGRVNEQFF

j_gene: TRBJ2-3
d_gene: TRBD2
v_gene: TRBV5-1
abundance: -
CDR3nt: TGCGCCAGCAGCTTCGGACTAGCGGGGGGGGATACGCAGTATTTT
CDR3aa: CASSFGLAGGDTQYF

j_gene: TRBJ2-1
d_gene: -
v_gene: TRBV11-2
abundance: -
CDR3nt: TGTGCCAGCAGCTTAGAAGCGGAGCAGTTCTTC
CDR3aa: CASSLEAEQFF

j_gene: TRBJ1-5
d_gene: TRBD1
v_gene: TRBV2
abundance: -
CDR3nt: TGTGCCAGCGGAGGACAGGGGGCTGGACAGCCCCAGCATTTT
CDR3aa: CASGGQGAGQPQHF

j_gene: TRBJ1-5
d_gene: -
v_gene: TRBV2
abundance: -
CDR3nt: TGTGCCAGCACGGCGGATAATGGGCAGCCCCAGCATTTT
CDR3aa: CASTADNGQPQHF

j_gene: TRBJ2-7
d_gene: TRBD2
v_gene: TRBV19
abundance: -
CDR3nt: TGTGCCAGTAGTACCGGACTAGCGGAACCTACGGAGCAGTACTTC
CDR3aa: CASSTGLAEPTEQYF

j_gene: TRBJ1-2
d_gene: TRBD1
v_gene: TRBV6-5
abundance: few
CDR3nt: TGTGCCAGCAGAGCTACAGGGGGTTATGGCTACACCTTC
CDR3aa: CASRATGGYGYTF

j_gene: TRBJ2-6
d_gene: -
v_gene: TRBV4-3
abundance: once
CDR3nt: TGCGCCAGCGGGGGCGGCCGCTCTGGGGCCAACGTCCTGACTTTC
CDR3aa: CASGGGRSGANVLTF

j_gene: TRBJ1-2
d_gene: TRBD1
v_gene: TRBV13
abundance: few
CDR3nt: TGTGCCAGCAGTAGCGGACAGGGAGATGGCTACACCTTC
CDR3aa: CASSSGQGDGYTF

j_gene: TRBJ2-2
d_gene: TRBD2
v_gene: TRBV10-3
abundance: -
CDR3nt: TGTGCCATCACCCCGGGACTAGCCTCCCCCGGGGAGCTGTTTTTT
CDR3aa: CAITPGLASPGELFF

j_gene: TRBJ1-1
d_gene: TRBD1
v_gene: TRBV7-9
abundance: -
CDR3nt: TGTGCCAGCAGCCTCGACAGGGGGCTACCGTCAAACACTGAAGCTTTCTTT
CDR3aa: CASSLDRGLPSNTEAFF

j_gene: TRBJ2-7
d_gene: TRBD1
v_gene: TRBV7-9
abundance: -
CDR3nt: TGTTCCAGCAGCCCGCTAGGGACAGAGAGATACGAGCAGTACTTC
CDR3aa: CSSSPLGTERYEQYF

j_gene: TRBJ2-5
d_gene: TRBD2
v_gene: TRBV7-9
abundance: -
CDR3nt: TGTGCCAGCAATAGGCTAGCGGGGGCAGAGACCCAGTACTTC
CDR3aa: CASNRLAGAETQYF

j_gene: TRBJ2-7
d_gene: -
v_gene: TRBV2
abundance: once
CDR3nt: TGTGCCAGCAGTGCAACACAGCGGATAGACTACGAGCAGTACTTC
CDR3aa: CASSATQRIDYEQYF

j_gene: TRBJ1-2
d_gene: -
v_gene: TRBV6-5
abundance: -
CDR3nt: TGTGCCAGCAGAAGGACATTGTATGGCTACACCTTC
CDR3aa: CASRRTLYGYTF

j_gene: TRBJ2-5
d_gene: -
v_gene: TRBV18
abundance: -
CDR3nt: TGTGCCAGCTCATGGGCGGAGGCCGTACAAGAGACCCAGTACTTC
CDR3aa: CASSWAEAVQETQYF